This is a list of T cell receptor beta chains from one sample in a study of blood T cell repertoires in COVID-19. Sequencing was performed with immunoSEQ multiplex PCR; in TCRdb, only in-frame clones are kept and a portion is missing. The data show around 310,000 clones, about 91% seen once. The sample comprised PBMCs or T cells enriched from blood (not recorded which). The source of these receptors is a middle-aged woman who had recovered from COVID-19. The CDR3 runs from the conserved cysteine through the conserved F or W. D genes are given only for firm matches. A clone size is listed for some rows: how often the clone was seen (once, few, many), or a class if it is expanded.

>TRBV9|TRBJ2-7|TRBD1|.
TGTGCCAGCAGCGAGGGACAGTTCTACGAGCAGTACTTC
CASSEGQFYEQYF
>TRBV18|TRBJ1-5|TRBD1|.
TGTGCCAGCTCTCCAGACAGGGGCCGAAATCAGCCCCAGCATTTT
CASSPDRGRNQPQHF
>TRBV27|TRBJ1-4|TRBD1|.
TGTGCCAGCAGCCCGACAGGGTTTAATGAAAAACTGTTTTTT
CASSPTGFNEKLFF
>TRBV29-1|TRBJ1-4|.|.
TGCAGCGTGGGGGGTTGGGGTGAAAAACTGTTTTTT
CSVGGWGEKLFF
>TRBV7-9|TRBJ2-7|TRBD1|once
TGTGCCAGCAGTCTGGACAGGGGAGAGGACGAGCAGTACTTC
CASSLDRGEDEQYF
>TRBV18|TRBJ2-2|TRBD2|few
TGTGCCAGCTCACCGGAACTAGCGGTGAACACCGGGGAGCTGTTTTTT
CASSPELAVNTGELFF
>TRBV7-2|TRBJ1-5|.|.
TGTGCCAGCAGCTTAGGAGGGGGGGACAATCAGCCCCAGCATTTT
CASSLGGGDNQPQHF
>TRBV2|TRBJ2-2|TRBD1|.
TGTGCCAGCAGCGGACAGGGGGGCACCGGGGAGCTGTTTTTT
CASSGQGGTGELFF
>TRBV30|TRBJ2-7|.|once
TGTGCCTGGGGTCGGGCAGGGTGGGCCGAGCAGTACTTC
CAWGRAGWAEQYF
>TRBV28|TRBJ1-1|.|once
TGTGCCAGCAGTTTACCCGAGGGGGTGGCTTTCTTT
CASSLPEGVAFF